This entry lists 4 T cell receptor beta chains sequenced from one sample in a study of blood T cells in healthy people across ages. A sample-barcoded 5' primer and a J-beta primer mix were used in a second PCR of about 6 to 12 cycles. TCRdb passed the 5' RACE reads through MiXCR, listing each CDR3 protein once. The sample records roughly 730,000 distinct CDR3 sequences, roughly three fifths being singletons. Material: blood. The receptor source for this set is a middle-aged man in good health.

This clonotype has more than one count but fewer than ten. V gene TRBV6-5 combines with J gene TRBJ2-7, with TRBD1 matching over 9 bases. Germline CDR1 reads MNHEY; CDR2 reads SVGAGI. V gave up 6 bases and J gave up 6 bases; unmatched junction bases: 3. This CDR3 spans 12 amino acids. This chain's CDR3 is CASRQGAGEQYF. The CDR3 nucleotides are TGTGCCAGCAGACAGGGGGCAGGCGAGCAGTACTTC.

This sequence joins TRBV6-5 and TRBJ2-3; tentative D call: TRBD2 (5 bases). V lost 2 bases and J lost 6, with 15 bases in between. In germline, CDR1 is MNHEY, CDR2 SVGAGI. The CDR3 totals 15 residues. CDR3 sequence (DNA): TGTGCCAGCAGTTACAAGATGAATGGCGGGGATACGCAGTATTTT. This gives the protein CASSYKMNGGDTQYF.

The V gene is TRBV12-3 or TRBV12-4, the J gene TRBJ2-5, with a tentative D call TRBD1 (6 bases). The CDR3 has 13 residues. The germline V and J ends were trimmed by 6 bases and 4 bases, with 12 bases remaining between them. The CDR3 sequence: CASSPTGSETQYF. The CDR3 nucleotides read TGTGCCAGCAGCCCTACAGGGTCAGAGACCCAGTACTTC.

The gene calls are TRBV28 and TRBJ1-4; D is undetermined. Trimming took 5 bases from V and 8 from J, leaving 15 bases between them. Per the germline V gene, CDR1 is MDHEN and CDR2 is SYDVKM. This CDR3 is built from 14 residues. This CDR3 reads CASSDSNAGEKLFF. The CDR3 nucleotides read TGTGCCAGCAGTGACTCAAATGCCGGAGAAAAACTGTTTTTT. Variable domain in full (rest from reference TRBV28 and TRBJ1-4): DVKVTQSSRYLVKRTGEKVFLECVQDMDHENMFWYRQDPGLGLRLIYFSYDVKMKEKGDIPEGYSVSREKKERFSLILESASTNQTSMYLCASSDSNAGEKLFFGSGTQLSVL.